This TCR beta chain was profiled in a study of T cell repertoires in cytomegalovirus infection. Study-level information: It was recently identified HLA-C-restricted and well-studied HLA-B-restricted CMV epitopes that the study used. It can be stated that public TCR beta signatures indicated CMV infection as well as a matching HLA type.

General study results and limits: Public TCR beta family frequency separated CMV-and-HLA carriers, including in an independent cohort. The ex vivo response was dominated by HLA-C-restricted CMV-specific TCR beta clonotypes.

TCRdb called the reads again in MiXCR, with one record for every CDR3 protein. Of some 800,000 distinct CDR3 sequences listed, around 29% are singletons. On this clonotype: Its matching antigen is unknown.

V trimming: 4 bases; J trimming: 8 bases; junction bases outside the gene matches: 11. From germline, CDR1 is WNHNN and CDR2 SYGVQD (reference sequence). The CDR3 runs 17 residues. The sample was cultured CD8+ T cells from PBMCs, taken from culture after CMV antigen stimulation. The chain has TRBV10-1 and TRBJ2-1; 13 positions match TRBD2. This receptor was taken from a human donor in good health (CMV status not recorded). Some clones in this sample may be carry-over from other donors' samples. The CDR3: CASSVNTGTSGADEQFF. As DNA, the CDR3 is TGCGCCAGCAGTGTTAACACCGGGACTAGCGGGGCTGATGAGCAGTTCTTC.